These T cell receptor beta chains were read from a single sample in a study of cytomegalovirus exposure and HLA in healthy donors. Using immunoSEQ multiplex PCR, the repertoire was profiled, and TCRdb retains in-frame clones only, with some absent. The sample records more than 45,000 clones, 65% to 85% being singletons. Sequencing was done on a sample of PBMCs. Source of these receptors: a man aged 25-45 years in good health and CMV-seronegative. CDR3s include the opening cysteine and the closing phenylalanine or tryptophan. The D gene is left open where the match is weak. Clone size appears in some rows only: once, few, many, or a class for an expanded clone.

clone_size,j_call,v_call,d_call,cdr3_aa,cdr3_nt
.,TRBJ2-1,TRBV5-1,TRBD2,CASSLARASGSTYNEQFF,TGCGCCAGCAGCTTGGCCAGGGCTAGCGGGAGTACCTACAATGAGCAGTTCTTC
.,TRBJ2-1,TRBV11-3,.,CASSSGLTEGGRIDSEQFF,TGTGCCAGCAGTTCCGGGCTTACGGAAGGGGGTAGGATTGACAGTGAGCAGTTCTTC
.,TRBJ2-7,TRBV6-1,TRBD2,CASSVLAGGTYEQYF,TGTGCCAGCAGCGTTCTAGCGGGAGGCACCTACGAGCAGTACTTC
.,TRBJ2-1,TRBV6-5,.,CASSYYGYEQFF,TGTGCCAGCAGTTACTACGGGTACGAGCAGTTCTTC
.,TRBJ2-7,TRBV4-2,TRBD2,CASSLRGLAGANSYEQYF,TGTGCCAGCAGCCTCCGAGGGCTAGCGGGGGCTAACTCCTACGAGCAGTACTTC
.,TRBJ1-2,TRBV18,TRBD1,CASSPGQGDYGYTF,TGTGCCAGCTCACCTGGACAGGGGGACTATGGCTACACCTTC
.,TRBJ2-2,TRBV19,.,CASSRDSGELFF,TGTGCCAGTAGCCGGGACTCCGGGGAGCTGTTTTTT
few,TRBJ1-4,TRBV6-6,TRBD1,CASSLGQGNEKLFF,TGTGCCAGCAGCCTAGGACAGGGGAACGAAAAACTGTTTTTT
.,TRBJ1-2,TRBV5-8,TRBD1,CASSLQGASIVYTF,TGTGCCAGCAGCCTACAGGGGGCGAGTATTGTCTACACCTTC
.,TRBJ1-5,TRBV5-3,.,CARSSLRQDDQPQHF,TGTGCCAGAAGCTCCCTCAGACAGGATGATCAGCCCCAGCATTTT
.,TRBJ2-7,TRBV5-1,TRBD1,CASSRLTGGVKTEQYF,TGCGCCAGCAGCCGTTTGACAGGGGGCGTCAAGACGGAGCAGTACTTC
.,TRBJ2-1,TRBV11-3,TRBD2,CASSTQWTSGTDNEQFF,TGTGCCAGCAGCACCCAATGGACTAGCGGGACGGACAATGAGCAGTTCTTC
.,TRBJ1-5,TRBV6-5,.,CASSRYLNSNQPQHF,TGTGCCAGCAGCAGATATTTGAATAGCAATCAGCCCCAGCATTTT
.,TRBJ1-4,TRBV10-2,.,CASRGGEGLVF,TGCGCCAGCAGGGGTGGAGAAGGACTGGTTTTT
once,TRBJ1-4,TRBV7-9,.,CASSLTQGGDGNEKLFF,TGTGCCAGCAGCTTAACACAGGGTGGGGACGGTAATGAAAAACTGTTTTTT
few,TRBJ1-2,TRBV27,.,CASSPRQEQGYTF,TGTGCCAGCAGTCCCCGCCAGGAACAAGGCTACACCTTC